This TCR beta chain derives from a study of tumor-infiltrating lymphocytes in oesophageal squamous cell carcinoma. TCRdb reprocessed the PCR reads with MiXCR, giving one entry per CDR3 protein. The profile shows 15,000 to 25,000 distinct CDR3 sequences, 35% to 50% of them singletons. Germline CDR1 reads SGHAT; CDR2 reads FQNNGV. Trimming removed 4 bases from V and 7 bases from J; junction bases left unmatched: 5. This CDR3 spans 15 amino acids. This clonotype was seen repeatedly, ten times or more. This sequence may be a read error, since a much larger clone differs from it by one base. This receptor was identified in a male donor with esophageal squamous cell carcinoma. The chain uses TRBV11-2 and TRBJ2-7; TRBD2 matches 15 bases. The sequenced material came from esophageal tumor tissue. The CDR3 loop reads CASSSGTSGRFEQYF. CDR3 DNA: TGTGCCAGCAGCTCCGGGACTAGCGGGAGGTTTGAGCAGTACTTC.